The 27 T cell receptor beta chains below come from one sample, sequenced in a study of T cell responses to AZD1222 COVID-19 vaccine. The table came from immunoSEQ multiplex PCR; TCRdb's copy has only in-frame clones and leaves some out. There are around 140,000 clones in the sample; roughly 93% occur only once, and 5.4% lies in the top ten. The sample was peripheral blood, taken on day 0 of AZD1222 vaccination. The receptors here all came from an adult in good health.

V is TRBV27 and J is TRBJ2-5; 10 bases align to TRBD1. V shed 6 bases, J shed 6 bases, and the junction held 13 bases outside the gene matches. CDR3 length: 16 amino acids. The germline CDR1 and CDR2 sequences are MNHEY and SMNVEV (reference sequence). Here the CDR3 DNA reads TGTGCCAGCAGCTCTAAACCGGGACAGGGGAGGAAGACCCAGTACTTC. Translating it yields CASSSKPGQGRKTQYF.

The chain recombines TRBV6-6 with TRBJ2-2, with 10 bases aligning to TRBD2. Germline CDR1 reads MNHNY; CDR2 reads SVGAGI (reference sequence). The junction had 5 bases not matched to a gene; V was cut back by 5 bases and J by 2 bases. The CDR3 is 16 residues long. CDR3 bases: TGTGCCAGCAGTCAGACTAGCGGGCCTAACACCGGGGAGCTGTTTTTT. It encodes CASSQTSGPNTGELFF.

The rearrangement uses TRBV6-5 and TRBJ1-1, with TRBD1 matching 7 bases. Germline V gene sequence: CDR1 MNHEY, CDR2 SVGAGI. The junction had 3 bases not matched to a gene; V was cut back by 5 bases and J by 0 bases. This CDR3 has 14 amino acids. In nucleotides, the CDR3 is TGTGCCAGCAGTACAGGGGAACTGAACACTGAAGCTTTCTTT. As protein: CASSTGELNTEAFF.

In DNA form, the CDR3 reads TGCAGTGCTAGTTTTGCGAAGCCAGGGATAACGGGGTATGGCTACACCTTC. Translated: CSASFAKPGITGYGYTF. The V gene is TRBV20-1, the J gene TRBJ1-2; tentative D call: TRBD1 (5 bases). The germline V gene has CDR1 DFQATT and CDR2 SNEGSKA (reference sequence). V was pared by 3 bases and J by 5 bases, with 25 bases between. The CDR3 runs to 17 residues.

The genes are TRBV5-1 and TRBJ2-3; D remains ambiguous. Germline CDR1 SGHRS, CDR2 YFSETQ. This CDR3 has 15 amino acids. Trimming took off 8 bases at V and 0 bases at J, with 16 bases between the two ends. Here the CDR3 reads CASKSAVTSTDTQYF. CDR3 nucleotide sequence: TGCGCCAGTAAATCGGCGGTAACTAGCACAGATACGCAGTATTTT.

CDR3 protein: CASSVPDLRASPLHF. CDR3 nucleotides: TGTGCCAGCAGCGTTCCGGACTTGAGGGCTTCACCCCTCCACTTT. This sequence joins TRBV5-6 and TRBJ1-6; D unclear. V was shortened by 4 bases and J by 9 bases, with 17 bases between the two germline ends. CDR3 length equals 15 residues. Germline V gene lookup returns CDR1 SGHDT and CDR2 YYEEEE.

The chain couples TRBV30 to TRBJ1-1; 10 bases are shared with TRBD1. This CDR3 spans 13 amino acids. The V segment lost 4 bases and the J segment 7 bases; nucleotides outside the gene matches: 6. CDR1 and CDR2 from the germline V gene are GTSNPN and SVGIG (reference sequence). The CDR3 nucleotides read TGTGCCTGGACCCGGGACAGGGGCTTTGAAGCTTTCTTT. As protein: CAWTRDRGFEAFF.

This rearrangement joins TRBV9 to TRBJ2-1, with D uncertain. CDR1 SGDLS and CDR2 YYNGEE come from the germline V gene. The CDR3 extends over 14 amino acids. Trimming left V 4 bases short and J 3 bases short, with 11 bases between. The CDR3 coding sequence is TGTGCCAGCAGCCCTCAGACCAGCTACAATGAGCAGTTCTTC. This sequence encodes CASSPQTSYNEQFF.

The V call is TRBV15, the J call TRBJ1-5, with TRBD1 matching 8 bases. Unmatched junction bases numbered 11, after V lost 4 bases and J lost 6 bases. The CDR3 runs to 16 residues. Germline V gene data show CDR1 as LNHNV and CDR2 as YYDKDF (reference sequence). CDR3 nucleotide sequence: TGTGCCACCAGCACCCGGACAGGGAAGGGAATTCAGCCCCAGCATTTT. This codes for CATSTRTGKGIQPQHF.

The chain employs TRBV7-3 and TRBJ1-6; the D is unclear. The germline V gene encodes CDR1 SGHTA and CDR2 FQGTGA. With 4 bases removed from V and 4 bases from J, the gap between germline ends came to 5 bases. There are 13 residues in the CDR3. The CDR3 region has the DNA TGTGCCAGCAGCTCGGCTTATAATTCACCCCTCCACTTT. As protein: CASSSAYNSPLHF.

The CDR3 DNA reads TGTGCCACCGGGGCGCGGGGCAATCAGCCCCAGCATTTT. It translates to CATGARGNQPQHF. The chain is built from TRBV7-9 and TRBJ1-5; D is perhaps TRBD1 (5 bases). V was cut by 10 bases and J by 2 bases, with 12 bases left in between. Germline V gene data show CDR1 as SEHNR and CDR2 as FQNEAQ (reference sequence). This CDR3 has 13 amino acids. Full variable domain (rest looked up from reference TRBV7-9 and TRBJ1-5): DTGVSQNPRHKITKRGQNVTFRCDPISEHNRLYWYRQTLGQGPEFLTYFQNEAQLEKSRLLSDRFSAERPKGSFSTLEIQRTEQGDSAMYLCATGARGNQPQHFGDGTRLSIL.

This chain connects TRBV28 to TRBJ1-1; tentatively, D is TRBD1 (6 bases). The V end was cut by 4 bases, the J end by 1 base, with 10 bases between. This CDR3 region has 14 residues. Germline V CDR1 and CDR2: MDHEN, SYDVKM. In DNA, the CDR3 is TGTGCCAGCAGTTCCAGGGGACCGAACACTGAAGCTTTCTTT. Its translation: CASSSRGPNTEAFF.

The rearrangement joins TRBV5-1 to TRBJ2-2; D possibly corresponds to TRBD1 (5 bases). V was cut by 4 bases and J by 1 base, with 20 bases left in between. Germline loops: CDR1 SGHRS, CDR2 YFSETQ. The CDR3 is 18 residues long. CDR3 nucleotides: TGCGCCAGCAGCCAAATCAGGGTTGGGCTTGAGAACACCGGGGAGCTGTTTTTT. Protein: CASSQIRVGLENTGELFF.

The J gene is TRBJ2-7, the V gene TRBV24-1; TRBD1 is a possible D gene (7 bases). The V gene lost 5 bases and the J gene lost 7 bases, with 20 bases spanning the gap. The CDR3 covers 15 residues. CDR1 and CDR2 (germline): KGHDR, SFDVKD. CDR3 in amino acids: CATSGGGDREWEQYF. The CDR3 DNA sequence: TGTGCCACCAGTGGCGGCGGGGACAGAGAGTGGGAGCAGTACTTC.

The chain joins TRBV27 to TRBJ2-7; no reliable D call. Germline V lookup: CDR1 MNHEY, CDR2 SMNVEV (reference sequence). The CDR3 length is 15 residues. Trimming shortened V by 2 bases and J by 0 bases, and 11 bases separated the two germline ends. Here the CDR3 DNA reads TGTGCCAGCAGTTTAAGCACTCCATCCTCCTACGAGCAGTACTTC. Translation: CASSLSTPSSYEQYF.

The rearrangement uses TRBV28 and TRBJ2-2; perhaps TRBD1 as D (5 bases). Germline V CDR1 and CDR2: MDHEN, SYDVKM. V was shortened by 8 bases and J by 4 bases, with 17 bases between the two germline ends. This CDR3 comprises 15 residues. The DNA for the CDR3 is TGTGCCAGCGGCAGGGAAGTCTCTAGCACCGGGGAGCTGTTTTTT. This gives the protein CASGREVSSTGELFF. The full variable domain, with the rest looked up from reference TRBV28 and TRBJ2-2, is DVKVTQSSRYLVKRTGEKVFLECVQDMDHENMFWYRQDPGLGLRLIYFSYDVKMKEKGDIPEGYSVSREKKERFSLILESASTNQTSMYLCASGREVSSTGELFFGEGSRLTVL.

The chain uses TRBV25-1 and TRBJ1-1; 8 bases align to TRBD1. The CDR3 covers 13 residues. Germline values: CDR1 MGHDK, CDR2 SYGVNS. Trimming at V came to 6 bases and at J to 7 bases, leaving 7 bases not matched to a gene. CDR3 amino acids: CASSPGGVSEAFF. The CDR3 region has the DNA TGTGCCAGCAGCCCAGGGGGCGTGAGTGAAGCTTTCTTT.

This clone was seen once. The chain couples TRBV19 to TRBJ2-5; D is possibly TRBD1 (6 bases). Germline assignment: CDR1 LNHDA and CDR2 SQIVND (reference sequence). This CDR3 has 14 residues. The ends were cut back, 5 bases at V and 5 bases at J, with 15 bases in the middle. CDR3 bases: TGTGCCAGTAGTGGGGACGGCCAGGGGGAGACCCAGTACTTC. As protein: CASSGDGQGETQYF.

The J gene is TRBJ1-6, the V gene TRBV7-9; no clear D gene. Germline V CDR1 and CDR2: SEHNR, FQNEAQ (reference sequence). The germline V and J ends were trimmed by 8 bases and 0 bases, with 11 bases remaining between them. The CDR3 extends over 15 amino acids. CDR3 sequence (DNA): TGTGCCAGCGCCCGCGGGAGCTCCTATAATTCACCCCTCCACTTT. This codes for CASARGSSYNSPLHF.

V and J are TRBV18 and TRBJ2-5; D call uncertain. V lost 2 bases, J lost 5 bases, and 6 bases lay in between. Germline V gives CDR1 KGHSH, CDR2 LQKENI. CDR3 size: 12 residues. The CDR3 here is CASSPIEETQYF. The CDR3 DNA is TGTGCCAGCTCACCAATCGAGGAGACCCAGTACTTC. Full variable domain (outside the CDR3, taken from reference TRBV18 and TRBJ2-5): NAGVMQNPRHLVRRRGQEARLRCSPMKGHSHVYWYRQLPEEGLKFMVYLQKENIIDESGMPKERFSAEFPKEGPSILRIQQVVRGDSAAYFCASSPIEETQYFGPGTRLLVL.

V and J are TRBV5-1 and TRBJ2-7, with D tentatively TRBD1 or TRBD2 (5 bases each). V lost 1 base and J 2 bases, leaving 7 bases between the germline ends. Germline assignment: CDR1 SGHRS and CDR2 YFSETQ. The CDR3 length is 13 residues. CDR3 nucleotide sequence: TGCGCCAGCAGCTTGCAGGGAGCCTACGAGCAGTACTTC. Translating gives CASSLQGAYEQYF.

The chain links TRBV5-6 to TRBJ2-7, with 15 bases identical to TRBD2. V gave up 4 bases and J gave up 7 bases; unmatched junction bases: 12. The CDR3 extends over 17 amino acids. CDR1 and CDR2 (germline): SGHDT, YYEEEE. The CDR3 sequence: CASSQRTSGRAEREQYF. CDR3 DNA: TGTGCCAGCAGCCAAAGGACTAGCGGGAGGGCCGAGAGAGAGCAGTACTTC.

The rearrangement joins TRBV7-2 to TRBJ1-2; D is ambiguous. V was cut by 3 bases and J by 3 bases, with 11 bases left in between. Germline lookup yields CDR1 SGHTA and CDR2 FQGNSA. The CDR3 is 14 amino acids. The DNA of the CDR3 is TGTGCCAGCAGCTTGTCGCCGCCAGACTATGGCTACACCTTC. It codes for CASSLSPPDYGYTF. Full variable domain (remainder filled in from reference TRBV7-2 and TRBJ1-2): GAGVSQSPSNKVTEKGKDVELRCDPISGHTALYWYRQSLGQGLEFLIYFQGNSAPDKSGLPSDRFSAERTGGSVSTLTIQRTQQEDSAVYLCASSLSPPDYGYTFGSGTRLTVV.

V is TRBV18 and J is TRBJ2-1; 7 bases fit TRBD2. J gave up 5 bases and V 8 bases, and 6 bases lay outside the gene matches. Per germline, CDR1 KGHSH and CDR2 LQKENI. This CDR3 has 13 residues. CDR3 sequence: CASQREVHNEQFF. DNA of the CDR3: TGTGCCAGCCAACGGGAGGTCCACAATGAGCAGTTCTTC.

CDR3 in amino acids: CASKMGTEAFF. The CDR3 nucleotides are TGTGCCAGTAAGATGGGCACTGAAGCTTTCTTT. This chain connects TRBV19 to TRBJ1-1; no clear D gene. From germline, CDR1 is LNHDA and CDR2 SQIVND (reference sequence). The germline V and J ends were trimmed by 7 bases and 4 bases, with 7 bases remaining between them. The length of the CDR3 is 11 residues.

This CDR3 is CASSRGQTNTEAFF. Here the CDR3 DNA reads TGTGCCAGTAGTAGGGGACAGACGAACACTGAAGCTTTCTTT. The chain recombines TRBV19 with TRBJ1-1; 7 bases match TRBD1. Germline CDR1 LNHDA, CDR2 SQIVND (reference sequence). CDR3 length equals 14 residues. J lost 1 base, V lost 4 bases, and 3 bases had no gene match.

This chain links TRBV4-3 with TRBJ2-5; no definite D call. CDR3 size: 14 residues. With 4 bases removed from V and 2 bases from J, the gap between germline ends came to 11 bases. Germline V gene sequence: CDR1 LGHNA, CDR2 YSLEER. CDR3 sequence: CASSRVLAQETQYF. CDR3 in DNA: TGCGCCAGCAGCCGTGTTTTAGCTCAAGAGACCCAGTACTTC.